This TCR beta chain was profiled in a study of blood T cell repertoires in COVID-19. Looking at the study overall: Donors in the United States, Italy and Spain gave samples during acute or convalescent COVID-19. The analysed material was cDNA or gDNA that came from T cells, B-cell-depleted T cells, or PBMCs.

This clone has just one count. Authors' data handling: Cell counts per sample came from amplifying reference gene primers. TCRdb's copy holds only in-frame clones and misses some; the assay was immunoSEQ multiplex PCR. That table supplies the V and J calls and clone size; D and trimming were determined from the DNA. The sample comprises some 240,000 clones, around 90% of which are singletons, and roughly 7.8% rests with the top ten. Germline-derived CDR1 and CDR2 are MNHEY and SMNVEV (reference sequence). V shed 4 bases and J 9 bases; nucleotides not matched to a gene: 20. The CDR3 has 18 amino acids.

What was sequenced was peripheral blood. The chain carries TRBV27 and TRBJ1-3; 8 bases map to TRBD1. The source of this sequence is a man in his sixties who had recovered from COVID-19. This CDR3 reads CASSSLSGQGQGWGTIYF. The CDR3, as DNA: TGTGCCAGCAGTTCTCTATCCGGACAGGGCCAAGGGTGGGGCACCATATATTTT.